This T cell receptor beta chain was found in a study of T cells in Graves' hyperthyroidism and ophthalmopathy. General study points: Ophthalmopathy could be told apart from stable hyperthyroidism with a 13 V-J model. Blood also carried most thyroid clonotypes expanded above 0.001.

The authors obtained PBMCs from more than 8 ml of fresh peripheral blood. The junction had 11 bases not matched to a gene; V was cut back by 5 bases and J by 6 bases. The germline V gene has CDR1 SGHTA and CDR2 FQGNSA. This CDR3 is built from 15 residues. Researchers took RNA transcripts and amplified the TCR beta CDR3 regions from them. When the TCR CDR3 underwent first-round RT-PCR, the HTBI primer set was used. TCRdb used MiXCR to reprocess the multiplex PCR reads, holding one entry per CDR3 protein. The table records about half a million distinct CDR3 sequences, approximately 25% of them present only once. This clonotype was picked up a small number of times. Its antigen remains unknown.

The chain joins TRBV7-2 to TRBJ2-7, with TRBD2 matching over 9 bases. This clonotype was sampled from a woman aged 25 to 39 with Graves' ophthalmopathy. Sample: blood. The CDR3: CASSIPGLAVLEQYF. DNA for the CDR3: TGTGCCAGCAGCATTCCGGGACTAGCTGTCCTCGAGCAGTACTTC. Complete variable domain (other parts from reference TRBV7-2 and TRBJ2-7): GAGVSQSPSNKVTEKGKDVELRCDPISGHTALYWYRQSLGQGLEFLIYFQGNSAPDKSGLPSDRFSAERTGGSVSTLTIQRTQQEDSAVYLCASSIPGLAVLEQYFGPGTRLTVT.